This T cell receptor (beta chain) is from a study of molecular identifiers for immune sequencing clone quantification. Germline V gene data show CDR1 as LGHNA and CDR2 as YSLEER. This CDR3 is 17 amino acids long. Losses at the gene ends were 0 bases for V and 0 bases for J; bases not matched to a gene: 2. This clonotype was found a few times. TCRdb independently ran MiXCR on the PCR reads; one entry per CDR3 protein. The data show hundreds of thousands of distinct CDR3 sequences, 25% seen once. The chain has TRBV4-3 and TRBJ2-7, with 13 bases identical to TRBD2. The sequence derives from a human donor in good health. Some libraries in this study had Jurkat cell RNA spiked in. Sample: naive CD8+ T cells from blood, with Jurkat cell RNA spiked in. Subset: FACS-sorted CD8+CD4-CCR7+CD45RA+ naive T cells. CDR3 sequence reads: CASSQDRLAGGSYEQYF. The CDR3, as DNA: TGCGCCAGCAGCCAAGATCGACTAGCGGGAGGCTCCTACGAGCAGTACTTC.